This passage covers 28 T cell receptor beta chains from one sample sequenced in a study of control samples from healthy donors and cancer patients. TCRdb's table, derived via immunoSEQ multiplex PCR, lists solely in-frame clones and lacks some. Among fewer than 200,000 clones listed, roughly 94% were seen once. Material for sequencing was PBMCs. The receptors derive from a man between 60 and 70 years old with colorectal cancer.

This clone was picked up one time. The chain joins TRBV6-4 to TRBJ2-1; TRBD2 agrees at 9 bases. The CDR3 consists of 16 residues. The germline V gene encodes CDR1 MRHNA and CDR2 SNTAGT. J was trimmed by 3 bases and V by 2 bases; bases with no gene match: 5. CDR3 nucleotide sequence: TGTGCCAGCAGTGACAGGACTAGCGACCTCTACAATGAGCAGTTCTTC. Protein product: CASSDRTSDLYNEQFF.

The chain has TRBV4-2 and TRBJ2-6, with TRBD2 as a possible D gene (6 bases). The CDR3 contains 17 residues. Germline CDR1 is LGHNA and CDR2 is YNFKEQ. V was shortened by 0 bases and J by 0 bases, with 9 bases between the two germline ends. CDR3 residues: CASSQDWEVSGANVLTF. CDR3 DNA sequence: TGTGCCAGCAGCCAAGATTGGGAGGTCTCTGGGGCCAACGTCCTGACTTTC.

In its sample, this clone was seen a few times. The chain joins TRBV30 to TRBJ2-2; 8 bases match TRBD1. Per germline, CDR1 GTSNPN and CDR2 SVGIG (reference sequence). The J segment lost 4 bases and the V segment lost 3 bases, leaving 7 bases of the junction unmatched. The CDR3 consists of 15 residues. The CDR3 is CAWRDTGQATGELFF. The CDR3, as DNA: TGTGCCTGGAGAGATACGGGACAGGCCACCGGGGAGCTGTTTTTT.

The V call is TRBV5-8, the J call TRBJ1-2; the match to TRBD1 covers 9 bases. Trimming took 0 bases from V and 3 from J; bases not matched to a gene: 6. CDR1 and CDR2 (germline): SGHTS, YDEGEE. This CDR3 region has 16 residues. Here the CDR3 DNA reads TGTGCCAGCAGCTTGGGGGGACAGGGAGGGCACTATGGCTACACCTTC. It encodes CASSLGGQGGHYGYTF.

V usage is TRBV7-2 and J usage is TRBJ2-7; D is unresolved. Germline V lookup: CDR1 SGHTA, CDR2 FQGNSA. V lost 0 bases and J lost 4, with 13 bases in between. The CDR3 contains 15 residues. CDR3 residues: CASSLAPTARYEQYF. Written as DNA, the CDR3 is TGTGCCAGCAGCTTAGCGCCCACAGCCAGATACGAGCAGTACTTC.

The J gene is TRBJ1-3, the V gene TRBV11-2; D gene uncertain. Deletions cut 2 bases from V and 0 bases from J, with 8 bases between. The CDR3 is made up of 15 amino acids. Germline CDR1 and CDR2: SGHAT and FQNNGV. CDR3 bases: TGTGCCAGCAGCTTATATGTCGGCTCTGGAAACACCATATATTTT. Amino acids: CASSLYVGSGNTIYF. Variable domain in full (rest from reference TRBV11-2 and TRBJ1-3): EAGVAQSPRYKIIEKRQSVAFWCNPISGHATLYWYQQILGQGPKLLIQFQNNGVVDDSQLPKDRFSAERLKGVDSTLKIQPAKLEDSAVYLCASSLYVGSGNTIYFGEGSWLTVV.

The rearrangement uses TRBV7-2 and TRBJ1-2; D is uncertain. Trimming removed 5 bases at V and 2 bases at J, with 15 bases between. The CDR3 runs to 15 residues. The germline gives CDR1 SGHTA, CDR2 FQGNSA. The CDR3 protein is CASSPPGVQNYGYTF. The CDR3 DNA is TGTGCCAGCAGCCCCCCCGGGGTGCAGAACTATGGCTACACCTTC.

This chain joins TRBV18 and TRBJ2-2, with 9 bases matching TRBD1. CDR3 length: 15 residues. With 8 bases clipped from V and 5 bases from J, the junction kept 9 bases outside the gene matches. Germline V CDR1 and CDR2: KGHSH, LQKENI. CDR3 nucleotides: TGTGCCAGCGGGCAGGGACAGGGAGAGACCGGGGAGCTGTTTTTT. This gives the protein CASGQGQGETGELFF.

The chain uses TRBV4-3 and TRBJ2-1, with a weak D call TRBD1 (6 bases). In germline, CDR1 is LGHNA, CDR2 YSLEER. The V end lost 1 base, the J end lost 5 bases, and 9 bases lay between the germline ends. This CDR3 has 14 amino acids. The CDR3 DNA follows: TGCGCCAGCAGCCAAGGGGGGCAGAACAATGAGCAGTTCTTC. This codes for CASSQGGQNNEQFF.

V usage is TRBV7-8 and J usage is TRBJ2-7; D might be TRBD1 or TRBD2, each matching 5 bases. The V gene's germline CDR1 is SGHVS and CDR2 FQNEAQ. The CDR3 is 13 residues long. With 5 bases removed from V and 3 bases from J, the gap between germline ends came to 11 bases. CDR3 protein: CASSPGRVYEQYF. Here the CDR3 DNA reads TGTGCCAGCAGCCCGGGACGGGTCTACGAGCAGTACTTC.

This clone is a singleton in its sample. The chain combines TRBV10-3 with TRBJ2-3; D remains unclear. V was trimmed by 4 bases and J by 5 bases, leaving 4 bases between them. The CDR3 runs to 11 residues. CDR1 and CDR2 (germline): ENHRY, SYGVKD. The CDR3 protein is CAISAEDTQYF. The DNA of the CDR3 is TGTGCCATCAGTGCGGAAGATACGCAGTATTTT.

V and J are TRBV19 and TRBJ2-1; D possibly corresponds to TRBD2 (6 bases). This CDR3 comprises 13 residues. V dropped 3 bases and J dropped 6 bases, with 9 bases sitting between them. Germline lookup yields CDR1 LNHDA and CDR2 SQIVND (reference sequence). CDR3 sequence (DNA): TGTGCCAGTAGTATGGGACTCTCCAATGAGCAGTTCTTC. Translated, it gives CASSMGLSNEQFF.

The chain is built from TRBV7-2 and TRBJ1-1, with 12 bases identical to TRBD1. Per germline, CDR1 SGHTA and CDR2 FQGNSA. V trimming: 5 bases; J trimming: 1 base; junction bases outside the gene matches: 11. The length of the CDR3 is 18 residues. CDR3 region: CASSTPGQGASRNTEAFF. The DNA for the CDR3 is TGTGCCAGCAGCACGCCGGGACAGGGGGCGTCGAGGAACACTGAAGCTTTCTTT. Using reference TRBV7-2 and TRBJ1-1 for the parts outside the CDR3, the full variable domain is GAGVSQSPSNKVTEKGKDVELRCDPISGHTALYWYRQSLGQGLEFLIYFQGNSAPDKSGLPSDRFSAERTGGSVSTLTIQRTQQEDSAVYLCASSTPGQGASRNTEAFFGQGTRLTVV.

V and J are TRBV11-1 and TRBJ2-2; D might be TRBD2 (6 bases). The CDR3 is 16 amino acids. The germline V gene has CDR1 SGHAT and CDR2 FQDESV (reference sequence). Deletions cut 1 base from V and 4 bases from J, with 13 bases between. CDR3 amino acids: CASSLVEGTTTGELFF. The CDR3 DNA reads TGTGCCAGCAGCTTAGTGGAGGGTACTACCACCGGGGAGCTGTTTTTT.

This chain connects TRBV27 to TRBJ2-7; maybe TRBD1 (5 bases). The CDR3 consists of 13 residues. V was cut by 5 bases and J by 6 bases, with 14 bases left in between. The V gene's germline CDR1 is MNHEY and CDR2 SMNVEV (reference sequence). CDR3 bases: TGTGCCAGCAGTCCACTTCAGGGTAGCGAGCAGTACTTC. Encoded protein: CASSPLQGSEQYF.

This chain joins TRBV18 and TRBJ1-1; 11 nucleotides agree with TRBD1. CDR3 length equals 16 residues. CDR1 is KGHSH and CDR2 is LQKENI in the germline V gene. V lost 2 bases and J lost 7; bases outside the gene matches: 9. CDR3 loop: CASSPEDRGLYSEAFF. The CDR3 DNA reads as TGTGCCAGCTCACCAGAGGACAGGGGGCTCTATAGTGAAGCTTTCTTT.

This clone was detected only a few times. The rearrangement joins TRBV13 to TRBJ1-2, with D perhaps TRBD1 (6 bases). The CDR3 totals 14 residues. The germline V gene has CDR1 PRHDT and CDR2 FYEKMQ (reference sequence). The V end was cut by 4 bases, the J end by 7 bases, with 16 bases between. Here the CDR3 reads CASSSRTAFFGYTF. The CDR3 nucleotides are TGTGCCAGCAGCTCCAGGACAGCCTTTTTTGGCTACACCTTC.

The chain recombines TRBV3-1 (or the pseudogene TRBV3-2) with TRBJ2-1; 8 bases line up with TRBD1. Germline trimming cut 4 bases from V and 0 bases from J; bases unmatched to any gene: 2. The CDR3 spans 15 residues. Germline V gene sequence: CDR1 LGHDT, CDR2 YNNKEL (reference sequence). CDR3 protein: CASSRTGSSYNEQFF. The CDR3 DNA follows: TGTGCCAGCAGCCGGACAGGGAGCTCCTACAATGAGCAGTTCTTC.

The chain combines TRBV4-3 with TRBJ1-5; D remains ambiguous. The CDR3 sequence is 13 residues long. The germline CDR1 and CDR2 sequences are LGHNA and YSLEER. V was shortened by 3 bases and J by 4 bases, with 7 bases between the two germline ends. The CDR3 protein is CASSQEINQPQHF. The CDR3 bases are TGCGCCAGCAGCCAGGAGATTAATCAGCCCCAGCATTTT.

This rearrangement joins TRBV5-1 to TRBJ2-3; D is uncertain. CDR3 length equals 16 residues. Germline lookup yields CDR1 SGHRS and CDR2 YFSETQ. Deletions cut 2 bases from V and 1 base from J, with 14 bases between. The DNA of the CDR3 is TGCGCCAGCAGCTTCCCTTCTCTCATGGGCACAGATACGCAGTATTTT. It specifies CASSFPSLMGTDTQYF.

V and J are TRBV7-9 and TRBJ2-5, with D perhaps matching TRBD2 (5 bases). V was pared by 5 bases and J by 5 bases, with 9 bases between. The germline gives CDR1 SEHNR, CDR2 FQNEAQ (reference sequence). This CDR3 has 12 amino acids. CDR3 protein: CASSEPGETQYF. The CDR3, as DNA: TGTGCCAGCAGCGAGCCGGGGGAGACCCAGTACTTC.

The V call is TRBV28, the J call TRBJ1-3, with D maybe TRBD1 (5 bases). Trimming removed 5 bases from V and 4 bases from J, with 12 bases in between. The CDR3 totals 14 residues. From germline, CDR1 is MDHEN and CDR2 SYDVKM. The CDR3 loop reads CASSPWGVGNTIYF. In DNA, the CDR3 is TGTGCCAGCAGTCCCTGGGGGGTCGGAAACACCATATATTTT.

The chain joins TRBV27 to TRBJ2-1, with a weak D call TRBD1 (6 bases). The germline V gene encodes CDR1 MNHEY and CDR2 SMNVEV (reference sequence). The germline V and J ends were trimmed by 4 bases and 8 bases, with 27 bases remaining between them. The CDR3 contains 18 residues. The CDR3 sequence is CASSSSYWGRGAGYEQFF. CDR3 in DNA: TGTGCCAGCAGTTCCTCGTATTGGGGCAGGGGCGCAGGCTATGAGCAGTTCTTC.

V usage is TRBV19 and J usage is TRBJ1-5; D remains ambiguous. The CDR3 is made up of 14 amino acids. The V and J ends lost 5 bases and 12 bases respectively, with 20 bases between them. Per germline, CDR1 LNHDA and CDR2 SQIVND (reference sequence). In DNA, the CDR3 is TGTGCCAGTAGTCCCTCGGGCCCGCCGCGGAACCAGCATTTT. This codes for CASSPSGPPRNQHF.

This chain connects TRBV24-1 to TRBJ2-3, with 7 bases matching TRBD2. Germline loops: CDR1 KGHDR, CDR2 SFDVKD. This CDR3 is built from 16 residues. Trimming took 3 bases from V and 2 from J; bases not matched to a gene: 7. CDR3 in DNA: TGTGCCACCAGTGATCGCAGCGGGGCCTTCACAGATACGCAGTATTTT. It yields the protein CATSDRSGAFTDTQYF.

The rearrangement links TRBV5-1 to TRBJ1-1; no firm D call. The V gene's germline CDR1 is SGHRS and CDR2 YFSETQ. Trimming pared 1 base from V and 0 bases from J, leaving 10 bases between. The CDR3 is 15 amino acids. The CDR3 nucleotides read TGCGCCAGCAGCTTGATTAGTGTTCTGAACACTGAAGCTTTCTTT. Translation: CASSLISVLNTEAFF.

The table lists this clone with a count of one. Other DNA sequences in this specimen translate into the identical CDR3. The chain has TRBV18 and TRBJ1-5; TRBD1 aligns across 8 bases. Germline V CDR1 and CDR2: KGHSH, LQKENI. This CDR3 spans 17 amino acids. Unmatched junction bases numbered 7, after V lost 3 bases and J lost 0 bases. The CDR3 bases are TGTGCCAGCTCACCTGGAACAGGGGGAATTAGCAATCAGCCCCAGCATTTT. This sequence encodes CASSPGTGGISNQPQHF.

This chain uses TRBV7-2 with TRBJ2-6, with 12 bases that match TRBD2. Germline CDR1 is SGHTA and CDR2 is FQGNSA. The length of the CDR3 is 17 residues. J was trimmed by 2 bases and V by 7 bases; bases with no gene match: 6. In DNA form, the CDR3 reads TGTGCCAGCACCCCACGGACTAGCGGGGCTGGGGCCAACGTCCTGACTTTC. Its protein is CASTPRTSGAGANVLTF.